This paragraph covers one TCR beta chain sequence. Using immunoSEQ multiplex PCR, the repertoire was profiled, and TCRdb retains in-frame clones only, with some absent. Of around 63,000 clones detected, approximately 89% appear once; the ten largest clones hold under 3%. The entry originates in a study of control samples from healthy donors and cancer patients. The sequencing input was PBMCs. This sequence originates from a woman aged 45-65 years with head and neck cancer.

CDR3 residues: CASSPLGQGEAKNIQYF. CDR3 in DNA: TGTGCCAGCAGCCCCCTTGGGCAGGGTGAAGCCAAAAACATTCAGTACTTC. The rearrangement uses TRBV28 and TRBJ2-4; D possibly corresponds to TRBD1 (5 bases). The CDR3 spans 17 residues. V dropped 6 bases and J dropped 0 bases, with 18 bases sitting between them. Germline loops: CDR1 MDHEN, CDR2 SYDVKM.